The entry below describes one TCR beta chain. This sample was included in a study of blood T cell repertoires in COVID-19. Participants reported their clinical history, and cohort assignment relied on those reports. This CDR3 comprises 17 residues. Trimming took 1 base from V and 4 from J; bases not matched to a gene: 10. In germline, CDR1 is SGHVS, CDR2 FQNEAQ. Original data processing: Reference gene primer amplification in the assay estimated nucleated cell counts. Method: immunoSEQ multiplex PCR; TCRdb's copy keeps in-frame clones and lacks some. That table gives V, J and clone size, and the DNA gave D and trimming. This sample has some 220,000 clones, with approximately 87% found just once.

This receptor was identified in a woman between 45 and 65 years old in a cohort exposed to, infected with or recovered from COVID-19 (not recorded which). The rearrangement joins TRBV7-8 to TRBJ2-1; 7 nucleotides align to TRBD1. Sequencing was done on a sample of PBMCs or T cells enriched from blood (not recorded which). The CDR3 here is CASSLGMSGQLYNEQFF. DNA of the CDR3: TGTGCCAGCAGCTTAGGGATGTCGGGACAGTTATACAATGAGCAGTTCTTC.